The next 5 T cell receptor beta chains were all read from a single sample in a study of blood T cell repertoires in COVID-19. Produced via immunoSEQ multiplex PCR; TCRdb's table is partial and in-frame only. The table lists 53,000 or so clones, less than 85% of them singletons, with approximately 15% in the top ten. Sample: peripheral blood. These receptors were obtained from a man aged 65-85 years with active COVID-19.

The rearrangement links TRBV15 to TRBJ2-2; 9 bases are a match to TRBD2. CDR1 and CDR2 (germline): LNHNV, YYDKDF (reference sequence). V lost 1 base and J lost 4; bases outside the gene matches: 10. The CDR3 covers 18 residues. The CDR3 here is CATSRGVSGSAATGELFF. CDR3 in DNA: TGTGCCACCAGCAGAGGGGTTAGCGGGAGTGCGGCCACCGGGGAGCTGTTTTTT.

J is TRBJ1-3 and V is TRBV27; D not certain. Germline assignment: CDR1 MNHEY and CDR2 SMNVEV (reference sequence). The CDR3 is made up of 14 amino acids. Trimming removed 6 bases at V and 3 bases at J, with 12 bases between. The CDR3 DNA sequence: TGTGCCAGCAGCCGAGGCGGGGTTGGAAACACCATATATTTT. Translated: CASSRGGVGNTIYF.

This clone was seen more than once but under ten times. The chain couples TRBV6-5 to TRBJ2-1; D call uncertain. CDR1 and CDR2 (germline): MNHEY, SVGAGI. V shed 1 base and J shed 1 base, with 5 bases lying between them. The CDR3 spans 14 residues. CDR3 residues: CASSYLLSYNEQFF. The CDR3 nucleotides read TGTGCCAGCAGTTACTTGCTATCCTACAATGAGCAGTTCTTC.

V and J are TRBV9 and TRBJ2-1; the match to TRBD1 covers 8 bases. The length of the CDR3 is 16 residues. V lost 0 bases, J lost 8 bases, and 10 bases stayed unmatched. Germline values: CDR1 SGDLS, CDR2 YYNGEE. The CDR3: CASSVGLRQGMDEQFF. For the CDR3, the DNA is TGTGCCAGCAGCGTAGGGTTGAGACAGGGGATGGATGAGCAGTTCTTC.

The chain links TRBV24-1 to TRBJ1-2; TRBD1 matches at 10 bases. The CDR3 loop spans 15 amino acids. After removal of 7 bases from V and 2 bases from J, the junction contained 6 bases not matched to a gene. The germline CDR1 and CDR2 sequences are KGHDR and SFDVKD. DNA for the CDR3: TGTGCCACCAGGCCTGGACAGGGGGACAACTATGGCTACACCTTC. The encoded protein is CATRPGQGDNYGYTF.